This T cell receptor beta chain was observed in a study of regulatory T cells in long-lasting Graves disease. Through Arm-PCR of CDR3 regions and iRepertoire HTBI primers, TCR beta libraries were built. MiXCR, run by TCRdb on the multiplex PCR reads, gives a single entry per CDR3 protein. This sample has hundreds of thousands of distinct CDR3 sequences; 15% to 20% occur once, and the top ten carry less than 45%. Overall study results and limits: Persistent disease showed a preference for TRBV28, TRBJ1-2 and TRBJ2-5.

Trimming shortened V by 5 bases and J by 1 base, and 20 bases separated the two germline ends. Germline lookup yields CDR1 LNHDA and CDR2 SQIVND (reference sequence). This CDR3 is built from 17 residues. This clonotype was counted many times. As yet, its antigen is unknown. Sample time point: newly diagnosed GD, antithyroid drugs for less than 3 months. After RNA was extracted from PBMCs, the TCR library was made from it. V is TRBV19 and J is TRBJ1-1; D may be TRBD1 (6 bases). The sequences come from peripheral blood mononuclear cells (PBMCs), collected at new diagnosis, from a patient treated with antithyroid drugs. The TCR comes from a female donor with Graves disease. The DNA of the CDR3 is TGTGCCAGTAGTTGGGGGGGCCGGGGGCTTGGGAACACTGAAGCTTTCTTT. Encoded protein: CASSWGGRGLGNTEAFF.